This note documents a single T cell receptor beta chain sequence. The antigen is not known. The data were obtained in a study of breast tumors, draining lymph nodes, adjacent tissues. General study points: Most tumor T cells seemingly derive from lymph node, then expand in tumor. Luminal-like breast cancer showed significantly higher tumor–nontumor repertoire similarity than basal-like. Tumor TCR diversity was below lymph nodes but above nontumor tissue.

Axillary draining lymph nodes of breast cancer patients supplied the node samples. TCRdb analysed the multiplex PCR reads with MiXCR anew, one entry per CDR3 protein. The sample includes around 150,000 distinct CDR3 sequences, 32% of them seen just once. CDR1 is SEHNR, CDR2 FQNEAQ, per germline (reference sequence). The CDR3 is 16 residues long. Germline trimming cut 5 bases from V and 7 bases from J; bases unmatched to any gene: 12. This chain links TRBV7-9 with TRBJ2-1, with TRBD1 matching 9 bases. Sequenced: axillary lymph node tissue. This clonotype was obtained from a female donor with breast cancer. Some clones in this sample may be carry-over from other donors' samples. The DNA for the CDR3 is TGTGCCAGCAGCCCGGACAGGGGTGGCGTTGGTAATGAGCAGTTCTTC. Residues: CASSPDRGGVGNEQFF.